Ten or more counts support the clone carrying this TCR beta chain. Its antigen is undetermined. The data were obtained in a study of Graves' ophthalmopathy and Graves' hyperthyroidism. Study-level information: Before any treatment, peripheral blood was taken at the initial diagnosis.

It was on clinical symptoms, serum thyroxine, TRAb, thyroid ultrasound and orbital computed tomography that diagnosis relied. Study-wide findings and caveats: Thyroid clonotypes that were expanded above 0.001 frequency mostly also appeared in blood.

The V gene's germline CDR1 is SGDLS and CDR2 YYNGEE. The length of the CDR3 is 16 residues. Losses at the gene ends were 4 bases for V and 5 bases for J; bases not matched to a gene: 13. Researchers took RNA transcripts and amplified TCR beta CDR3 regions from them. HTBI primers were used in a first-round RT-PCR, which preceded a second-round multiplex PCR. TCRdb reanalysed the multiplex PCR reads using MiXCR and keeps one entry per CDR3 protein. The sample consists of about 400,000 distinct CDR3 sequences, around 21% of them appearing once. The clonotype was recovered from a woman aged 18 to 35 with stable Graves' hyperthyroidism. Sequencing used peripheral blood. J is TRBJ2-7 and V is TRBV9; the match to TRBD1 covers 9 bases. CDR3 residues: CASSRKSGTGFNEQYF. The CDR3 DNA reads TGTGCCAGCAGCCGTAAATCCGGGACAGGGTTCAACGAGCAGTACTTC.